This entry lists 14 T cell receptor beta chains sequenced from one sample in a study of vaccination effects on CD4 cells after COVID-19. Antigen-specific CD4+ T cells were expanded with viral peptide pools in the ViraFEST assay before sequencing. Following an approximately 11-day culture, CD4+ T cells were purified. These receptors have no identified antigens. Method: immunoSEQ multiplex PCR; TCRdb's copy keeps in-frame clones and lacks some. This table holds over 55,000 clones, about four fifths found once. The material was CD4+ T cells from PBMCs cultured with HCoV-229E spike peptides, obtained before COVID-19 vaccination. The source is a human donor who received a COVID-19 vaccine.

The genes are TRBV14 and TRBJ1-3; TRBD1 agrees at 8 bases. CDR1 and CDR2 (germline): SGHDN, FVKESK. The CDR3 sequence is 13 residues long. The junction had 5 bases not matched to a gene; V was cut back by 5 bases and J by 8 bases. CDR3 DNA sequence: TGTGCCAGCAGCACTGACAGGGGACACACCATATATTTT. Translating gives CASSTDRGHTIYF.

The genes are TRBV6-5 and TRBJ2-6, with 8 bases aligning to TRBD1. Losses at the gene ends were 8 bases for V and 2 bases for J; bases not matched to a gene: 2. This CDR3 spans 14 amino acids. Germline V gene data show CDR1 as MNHEY and CDR2 as SVGAGI. The CDR3 loop reads CASFRGPGANVLTF. The CDR3 coding sequence is TGTGCCAGCTTCAGGGGGCCTGGGGCCAACGTCCTGACTTTC.

The sample holds one count of this clone. J is TRBJ2-7 and V is TRBV21-1; TRBD1 is taken as the D call from the table, unchecked against the DNA. TRBV21-1 is designated a pseudogene. The CDR3 length is 17 residues. CDR3 protein: CASSKGGASGPGAEQYV. As DNA, the CDR3 is TGTGCCAGCAGCAAAGGTGGGGCCTCCGGGCCCGGAGCCGAGCAGTACGTC.

The rearrangement joins TRBV3-1 (or the pseudogene TRBV3-2) to TRBJ2-3; 11 nucleotides align to TRBD1. Trimming cost V 6 bases and J 5 bases; bases outside gene matches: 4. The CDR3 extends over 14 amino acids. Germline V gene data show CDR1 as LGHDT and CDR2 as YNNKEL (reference sequence). Here the CDR3 DNA reads TGTGCCAGCAGGCGGGGACAGGGGGGAGATACGCAGTATTTT. This codes for CASRRGQGGDTQYF.

This clone was detected only once. This sequence joins TRBV30 and TRBJ2-7, with D possibly matching TRBD1 (6 bases). The V end lost 3 bases, the J end lost 4 bases, and 10 bases lay between the germline ends. This CDR3 has 12 amino acids. CDR1 and CDR2 (germline): GTSNPN, SVGIG (reference sequence). CDR3 nucleotides: TGTGCCTGGAGCCAGACAGGTTACGAGCAGTACGTC. Translated, it gives CAWSQTGYEQYV.

J is TRBJ1-1 and V is TRBV3-1 (or the pseudogene TRBV3-2); no clear D gene. The CDR3 consists of 14 residues. The germline V gene has CDR1 LGHDT and CDR2 YNNKEL (reference sequence). With 1 base removed from V and 1 base from J, the gap between germline ends came to 7 bases. In DNA, the CDR3 is TGTGCCAGCAGCCAAGGGGAGGGGAACACTGAAGCTTTCTTT. Amino acid sequence: CASSQGEGNTEAFF.

The gene calls are TRBV28 and TRBJ2-1; D uncertain. Germline CDR1 reads MDHEN; CDR2 reads SYDVKM. CDR3 length equals 12 residues. The germline V and J ends were trimmed by 3 bases and 9 bases, with 9 bases remaining between them. The chain's CDR3 is CASSFKGREQFF. CDR3 in DNA: TGTGCCAGCAGTTTTAAAGGGCGTGAGCAGTTCTTC.

The chain joins TRBV4-1 to TRBJ1-2, with no clear D. Germline assignment: CDR1 MGHRA and CDR2 YSYEKL. The CDR3 runs 13 residues. The V and J ends lost 0 bases and 4 bases respectively, with 6 bases between them. CDR3 amino acids: CASSQDRSYGYTF. Here the CDR3 DNA reads TGCGCCAGCAGCCAAGACAGGAGCTATGGCTACACCTTC.

The chain employs TRBV7-3 and TRBJ2-5; 8 positions match TRBD1. This CDR3 region has 13 residues. The V gene's germline CDR1 is SGHTA and CDR2 FQGTGA. The V and J ends lost 5 bases and 4 bases, in that order; junction bases with no gene match: 3. The CDR3 protein is CASSRTGPETQYF. CDR3 coding DNA: TGTGCCAGCAGCCGGACAGGGCCAGAGACCCAGTACTTC.

The rearrangement links TRBV25-1 to TRBJ2-4; D may match TRBD1 or TRBD2 (5 bases each). Germline V CDR1 and CDR2: MGHDK, SYGVNS. V was pared by 7 bases and J by 0 bases, with 19 bases between. The CDR3 has 17 amino acids. The CDR3 here is CASTGTEDLLAKNIQYF. The CDR3, as DNA: TGTGCCAGCACGGGGACGGAGGATCTCCTAGCCAAAAACATTCAGTACTTC.

This clone has only a few counts. The chain employs TRBV2 and TRBJ2-5; TRBD2 aligns across 9 bases. This CDR3 has 18 residues. Germline V gene sequence: CDR1 SNHLY, CDR2 FYNNEI. With V trimmed by 8 bases and J by 1 base, 17 bases remained unmatched. In DNA, the CDR3 is TGTGCCAGCGGAGTGAGGAGGACTGCGGGGGGGCCCCAAGAGACCCAGTACTTC. This encodes CASGVRRTAGGPQETQYF. Complete variable domain (other parts from reference TRBV2 and TRBJ2-5): EPEVTQTPSHQVTQMGQEVILRCVPISNHLYFYWYRQILGQKVEFLVSFYNNEISEKSEIFDDQFSVERPDGSNFTLKIRSTKLEDSAMYFCASGVRRTAGGPQETQYFGPGTRLLVL.

The chain carries TRBV5-4 and TRBJ2-5; D is uncertain. The CDR3 has 14 residues. Germline loops: CDR1 SGHNT, CDR2 YYREEE (reference sequence). V lost 1 base and J lost 2, with 9 bases in between. The CDR3 coding sequence is TGTGCCAGCAGCTTGCTACCATTGCAAGAGACCCAGTACTTC. It specifies CASSLLPLQETQYF.

The rearrangement links TRBV6-5 to TRBJ2-3, with TRBD2 identical over 11 bases. Germline CDR1 and CDR2: MNHEY and SVGAGI. The CDR3 is 13 amino acids. The V segment lost 7 bases and the J segment 6 bases; nucleotides outside the gene matches: 3. The CDR3 loop is CASMPSGGDTQYF. Written as DNA, the CDR3 is TGTGCCAGCATGCCTAGCGGGGGGGATACGCAGTATTTT.

In its sample, this clone was seen a few times. The genes are TRBV18 and TRBJ1-2; no firm D call. In germline, CDR1 is KGHSH, CDR2 LQKENI. Between the trimmed V and J ends, which lost 0 bases and 8 bases, there was a span of 7 bases. The CDR3 extends over 12 amino acids. The CDR3 DNA is TGTGCCAGCTCACCACCAGAAGGGGGCTACACCTTC. Protein: CASSPPEGGYTF.